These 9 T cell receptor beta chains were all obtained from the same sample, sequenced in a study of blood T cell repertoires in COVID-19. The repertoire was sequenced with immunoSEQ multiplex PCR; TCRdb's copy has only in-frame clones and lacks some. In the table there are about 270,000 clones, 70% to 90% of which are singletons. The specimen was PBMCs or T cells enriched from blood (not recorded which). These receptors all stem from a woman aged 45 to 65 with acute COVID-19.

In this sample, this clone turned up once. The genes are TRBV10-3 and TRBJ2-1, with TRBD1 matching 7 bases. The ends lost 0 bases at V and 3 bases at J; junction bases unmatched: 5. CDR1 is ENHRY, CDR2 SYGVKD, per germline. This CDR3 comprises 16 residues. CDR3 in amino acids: CAISESGQGVYNEQFF. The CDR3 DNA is TGTGCCATCAGTGAGTCAGGGCAGGGGGTCTACAATGAGCAGTTCTTC.

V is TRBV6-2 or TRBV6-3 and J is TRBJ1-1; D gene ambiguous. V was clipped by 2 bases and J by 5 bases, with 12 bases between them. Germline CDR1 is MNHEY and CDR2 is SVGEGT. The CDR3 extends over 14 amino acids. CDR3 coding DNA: TGTGCCAGCAGTTACGTCGCCGAGGTGACTGAAGCTTTCTTT. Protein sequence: CASSYVAEVTEAFF.

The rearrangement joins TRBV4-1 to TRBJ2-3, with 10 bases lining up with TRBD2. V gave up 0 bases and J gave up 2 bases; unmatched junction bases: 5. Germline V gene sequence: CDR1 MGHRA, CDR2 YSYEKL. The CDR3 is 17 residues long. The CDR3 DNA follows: TGCGCCAGCAGCCAAGATCCTAGCGGGGGACCCACAGATACGCAGTATTTT. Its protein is CASSQDPSGGPTDTQYF.

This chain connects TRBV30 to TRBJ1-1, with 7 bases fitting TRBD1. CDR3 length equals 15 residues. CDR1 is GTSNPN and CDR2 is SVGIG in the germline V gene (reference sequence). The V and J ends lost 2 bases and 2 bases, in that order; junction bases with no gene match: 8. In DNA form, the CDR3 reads TGTGCCTGGAGTACCCTGACAGGGATCAACACTGAAGCTTTCTTT. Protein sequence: CAWSTLTGINTEAFF.

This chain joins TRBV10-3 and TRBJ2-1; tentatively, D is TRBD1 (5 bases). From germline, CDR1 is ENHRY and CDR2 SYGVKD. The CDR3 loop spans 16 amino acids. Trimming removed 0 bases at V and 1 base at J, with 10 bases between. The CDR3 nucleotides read TGTGCCATCAGTGAGTCGATGGCAGGGTCCTACAATGAGCAGTTCTTC. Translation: CAISESMAGSYNEQFF.

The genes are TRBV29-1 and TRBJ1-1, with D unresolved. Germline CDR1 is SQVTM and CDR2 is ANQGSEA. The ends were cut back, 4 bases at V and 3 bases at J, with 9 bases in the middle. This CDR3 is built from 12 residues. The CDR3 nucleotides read TGCAGCGTTGTCGGGGTGTACACTGAAGCTTTCTTT. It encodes CSVVGVYTEAFF. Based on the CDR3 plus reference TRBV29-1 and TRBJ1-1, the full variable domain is SAVISQKPSRDICQRGTSLTIQCQVDSQVTMMFWYRQQPGQSLTLIATANQGSEATYESGFVIDKFPISRPNLTFSTLTVSNMSPEDSSIYLCSVVGVYTEAFFGQGTRLTVV.

This CDR3 reads CASSLGAVSGANVLTF. The CDR3 DNA reads as TGTGCCAGCAGCTTGGGGGCAGTTAGTGGGGCCAACGTCCTGACTTTC. The genes are TRBV5-6 and TRBJ2-6; D unresolved. The CDR3 is 16 residues long. Per germline, CDR1 SGHDT and CDR2 YYEEEE. V was pared by 0 bases and J by 3 bases, with 10 bases between. Full variable domain (missing parts from reference TRBV5-6 and TRBJ2-6): DAGVTQSPTHLIKTRGQQVTLRCSPKSGHDTVSWYQQALGQGPQFIFQYYEEEERQRGNFPDRFSGHQFPNYSSELNVNALLLGDSALYLCASSLGAVSGANVLTFGAGSRLTVL.

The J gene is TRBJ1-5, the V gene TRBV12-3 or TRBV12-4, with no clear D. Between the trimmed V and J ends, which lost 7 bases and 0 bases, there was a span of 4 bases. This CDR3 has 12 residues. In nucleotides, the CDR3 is TGTGCCAGCACCTATAGCAATCAGCCCCAGCATTTT. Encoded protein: CASTYSNQPQHF.

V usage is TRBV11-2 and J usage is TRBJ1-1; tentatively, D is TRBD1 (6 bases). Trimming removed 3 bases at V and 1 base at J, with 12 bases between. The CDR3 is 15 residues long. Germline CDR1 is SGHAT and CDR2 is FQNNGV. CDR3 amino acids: CASSLGHFQNTEAFF. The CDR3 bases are TGTGCCAGCAGCTTGGGACATTTCCAGAACACTGAAGCTTTCTTT.